These 4 T cell receptor beta chains were sequenced from one sample in a study of T cells in narcolepsy. Data came from immunoSEQ multiplex PCR; TCRdb stores just in-frame clones and leaves some out. Found here are roughly 34,000 clones, about 80% of them singletons; the top ten hold over 0.95%. Sequencing was done on a sample of CD45RA- memory CD4+ T cells from PBMCs. The receptor set was obtained from a human donor with narcolepsy.

This clone was picked up one time. The rearrangement links TRBV6-1 to TRBJ2-1, with D unresolved. The CDR3 consists of 15 residues. Germline values: CDR1 MNHNS, CDR2 SASEGT. V lost 4 bases and J lost 6, with 16 bases in between. Here the CDR3 DNA reads TGTGCCAGCAGTGTTTTGGGATCGACCAGCAATGAGCAGTTCTTC. It yields the protein CASSVLGSTSNEQFF.

CDR3 DNA: TGTGCCAGCAGTACGAGGGAGACCCAGTACTTC. Translation gives CASSTRETQYF. V usage is TRBV6-1 and J usage is TRBJ2-5; D is uncertain. Between the trimmed V and J ends, which lost 5 bases and 5 bases, there was a span of 6 bases. The CDR3 is 11 residues long. The V gene's germline CDR1 is MNHNS and CDR2 SASEGT.

This chain joins TRBV10-2 and TRBJ2-2; D is possibly TRBD1 (7 bases). The length of the CDR3 is 16 residues. Between the trimmed V and J ends, which lost 8 bases and 0 bases, there was a span of 16 bases. Germline V gene lookup returns CDR1 WSHSY and CDR2 SAAADI. CDR3 loop: CASCLQGGTNTGELFF. CDR3 sequence (DNA): TGCGCCAGCTGCCTCCAGGGGGGAACGAACACCGGGGAGCTGTTTTTT.

This rearrangement joins TRBV7-3 to TRBJ2-1; D not certain. The CDR3 spans 15 residues. V was pared by 1 base and J by 0 bases, with 7 bases between. CDR1 and CDR2 from the germline V gene are SGHTA and FQGTGA. CDR3 in DNA: TGTGCCAGCAGCTTAAGTTCGAGCTCCTACAATGAGCAGTTCTTC. Its protein is CASSLSSSSYNEQFF. The entire variable domain, with the rest obtained from reference TRBV7-3 and TRBJ2-1, is as follows: GAGVSQTPSNKVTEKGKYVELRCDPISGHTALYWYRQSLGQGPEFLIYFQGTGAADDSGLPNDRFFAVRPEGSVSTLKIQRTERGDSAVYLCASSLSSSSYNEQFFGPGTRLTVL.